The present T cell receptor beta chain was sequenced within a study of blood T cells in healthy people across ages. Findings and limits, study-wide: For the donors, CMV status was unknown and possibly confounded expanded clonotype changes. The study found more naive CD4+ cells and higher diversity in long-lived than aged donors. Per million T cells, the diversity of TCR beta decreased roughly linearly as age advanced.

Remarks on this clonotype: No antigen is known for it.

RNA extraction gave at least 5.5 micrograms of total RNA per sample. The germline CDR1 and CDR2 sequences are SEHNR and FQNEAQ (reference sequence). This CDR3 is built from 13 residues. The V end was cut by 9 bases, the J end by 6 bases, with 15 bases between. The authors ran a second PCR of roughly 6 to 12 cycles using a sample-barcoded 5' primer and a J-beta primer mix. TCRdb re-called the 5' RACE reads through MiXCR, storing one row per CDR3 protein. This sample has hundreds of thousands of distinct CDR3 sequences; about 61% occur once, and the top ten carry around a quarter. Sequenced sample: blood. This chain links TRBV7-9 with TRBJ2-1; tentative D call: TRBD2 (5 bases). The receptor's source is a man between 40 and 49 years old in good health. The CDR3 protein is CARGVVGVNEQFF. Here the CDR3 DNA reads TGTGCCAGGGGAGTGGTTGGTGTCAATGAGCAGTTCTTC. Variable domain in full (rest from reference TRBV7-9 and TRBJ2-1): DTGVSQNPRHKITKRGQNVTFRCDPISEHNRLYWYRQTLGQGPEFLTYFQNEAQLEKSRLLSDRFSAERPKGSFSTLEIQRTEQGDSAMYLCARGVVGVNEQFFGPGTRLTVL.